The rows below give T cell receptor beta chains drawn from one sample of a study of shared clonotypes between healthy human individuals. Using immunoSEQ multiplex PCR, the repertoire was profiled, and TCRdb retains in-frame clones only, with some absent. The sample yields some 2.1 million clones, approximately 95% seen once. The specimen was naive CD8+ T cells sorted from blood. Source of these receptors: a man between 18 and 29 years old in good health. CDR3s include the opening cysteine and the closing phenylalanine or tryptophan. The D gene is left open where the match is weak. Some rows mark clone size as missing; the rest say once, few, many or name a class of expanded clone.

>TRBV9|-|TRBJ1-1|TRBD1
CASSVGQGTEAFF
TGTGCCAGCAGCGTAGGACAGGGAACTGAAGCTTTCTTT
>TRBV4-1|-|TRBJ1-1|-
CASSTPATDRLNTEAFF
TGCGCCAGCAGCACTCCCGCTACAGACAGGCTGAACACTGAAGCTTTCTTT
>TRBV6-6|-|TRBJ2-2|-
CASSKVPGELFF
TGTGCCAGCAGTAAGGTTCCCGGGGAGCTGTTTTTT
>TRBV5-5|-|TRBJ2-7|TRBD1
CASSPETGTGVREQYF
TGTGCCAGCAGCCCGGAGACCGGGACAGGGGTACGCGAGCAGTACTTC
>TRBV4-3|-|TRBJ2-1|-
CASSQDPGAGVNEQFF
TGCGCCAGCAGCCAAGATCCGGGGGCAGGGGTAAATGAGCAGTTCTTC
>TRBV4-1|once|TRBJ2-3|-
CASSLNTDTQYF
TGCGCCAGCAGCCTTAACACAGATACGCAGTATTTT
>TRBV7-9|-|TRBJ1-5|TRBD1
CASSPGTGAHQPQHF
TGTGCCAGCAGCCCGGGGACAGGGGCTCATCAGCCCCAGCATTTT
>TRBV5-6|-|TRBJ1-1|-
CASSLAGTTEAFF
TGTGCCAGCAGCTTGGCAGGGACCACTGAAGCTTTCTTT
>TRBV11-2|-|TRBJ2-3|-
CAGTTTGSTDTQYF
TGTGCCGGCACTACCACAGGGAGCACAGATACGCAGTATTTT
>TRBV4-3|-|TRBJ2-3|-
CASSQEAGPTDTQYF
TGCGCCAGCAGCCAAGAGGCGGGACCCACAGATACGCAGTATTTT